Listed here are 16 T cell receptor beta chains from one sample, sequenced in a study of T cells after posttransplantation cyclophosphamide. Sequenced by immunoSEQ multiplex PCR; TCRdb stores in-frame clones only, minus some. Listed for the sample are roughly 34,000 clones, none seen a single time. The sample was PBMCs. The receptor source for this set is a woman aged 25 to 39 in good health and a related stem cell transplant donor.

This clone appeared many times. The J gene is TRBJ1-6, the V gene TRBV14; D uncertain. Trimming removed 4 bases from V and 9 bases from J, with 16 bases in between. The CDR3 runs to 15 residues. Germline V CDR1 and CDR2: SGHDN, FVKESK. CDR3 protein: CASSPRSGLGSPLHF. CDR3 DNA: TGTGCCAGCAGCCCAAGATCCGGTCTTGGTTCACCCCTCCACTTT.

In this sample, this clone turned up a few times. The chain uses TRBV29-1 and TRBJ1-5; TRBD1 agrees at 7 bases. Germline V gives CDR1 SQVTM, CDR2 ANQGSEA. The CDR3 consists of 14 residues. V dropped 4 bases and J dropped 4; count of bases not matched to a gene: 7. The CDR3 protein is CSVGGEGANQPQHF. CDR3 coding DNA: TGCAGCGTTGGGGGGGAGGGGGCGAATCAGCCCCAGCATTTT.

This clone was seen repeatedly, ten times or more. V usage is TRBV6-1 and J usage is TRBJ1-2; D might be TRBD1 (6 bases). Germline V CDR1 and CDR2: MNHNS, SASEGT. The CDR3 loop spans 14 amino acids. V was cut by 1 base and J by 4 bases, with 10 bases left in between. The CDR3: CASSEEDSGYGYTF. CDR3 DNA: TGTGCCAGCAGTGAAGAGGACAGCGGCTATGGCTACACCTTC.

The chain combines TRBV4-3 with TRBJ2-3, with D maybe TRBD2 (7 bases). CDR1 and CDR2 from the germline V gene are LGHNA and YSLEER. CDR3 length: 17 residues. V was cut by 3 bases and J by 4 bases, with 20 bases left in between. The CDR3 bases are TGCGCCAGCAGCCATACCGAAGGCGGGGGCCAAGCAGATACGCAGTATTTT. Protein: CASSHTEGGGQADTQYF.

This clone was seen a handful of times. The chain combines TRBV30 with TRBJ1-5; a weak D match, TRBD1 (6 bases). Germline assignment: CDR1 GTSNPN and CDR2 SVGIG (reference sequence). The CDR3 totals 16 residues. V dropped 4 bases and J dropped 6 bases, with 22 bases sitting between them. Here the CDR3 reads CAWTPGQYLGRQPQHF. The CDR3 DNA reads TGTGCCTGGACCCCCGGACAGTACCTCGGTCGTCAGCCCCAGCATTTT.

This clone has ten or more counts. This same CDR3 is encoded by further DNA sequences in the sample. V gene TRBV7-2 combines with J gene TRBJ1-5; 7 bases align to TRBD1. The CDR3 covers 14 residues. After removal of 5 bases from V and 6 bases from J, the junction contained 7 bases not matched to a gene. Germline-derived CDR1 and CDR2 are SGHTA and FQGNSA. CDR3 in amino acids: CASSPRQGGQPQHF. The CDR3 DNA reads TGTGCCAGCAGCCCCCGACAGGGCGGTCAGCCCCAGCATTTT.

In this sample, this clone turned up a few times. The chain joins TRBV5-1 to TRBJ2-5; D not certain. The DNA end is a closer match to TRBJ2-7, so the J assignment may be wrong. CDR3 size: 13 residues. Germline lookup yields CDR1 SGHRS and CDR2 YFSETQ. CDR3 bases: TGCGCCAGCAGCCCACCTAATGCCTACGAGCAGTACTTC. This translates into CASSPPNAYEQYF.

This clone was observed at least ten times. The V and J genes are TRBV18 and TRBJ1-1; D might be TRBD1 (5 bases). The germline V gene encodes CDR1 KGHSH and CDR2 LQKENI. Between the trimmed V and J ends, which lost 3 bases and 0 bases, there was a span of 17 bases. This CDR3 contains 17 residues. In DNA form, the CDR3 reads TGTGCCAGCTCACCGAGTGGACACACCCTAATGAACACTGAAGCTTTCTTT. Translated, it gives CASSPSGHTLMNTEAFF.

The rearrangement links TRBV24-1 to TRBJ2-3; 7 positions agree with TRBD2. CDR1 is KGHDR, CDR2 SFDVKD, per germline. J lost 5 bases, V lost 4 bases, and 5 bases had no gene match. CDR3 length equals 14 residues. Here the CDR3 reads CATSDVGRGDTQYF. CDR3 DNA: TGTGCCACCAGTGACGTAGGGAGGGGAGATACGCAGTATTTT.

A few counts support this clone. The chain couples TRBV7-2 to TRBJ1-2; possible D gene TRBD1, 6 bases. V lost 2 bases to trimming and J lost 2 bases, with 6 bases between them. This CDR3 is 13 amino acids long. From germline, CDR1 is SGHTA and CDR2 FQGNSA. Here the CDR3 DNA reads TGTGCCAGCAGCTTACAGGGGAACTATGGCTACACCTTC. Translation: CASSLQGNYGYTF. Supplemented by reference TRBV7-2 and TRBJ1-2, the full variable domain reads GAGVSQSPSNKVTEKGKDVELRCDPISGHTALYWYRQSLGQGLEFLIYFQGNSAPDKSGLPSDRFSAERTGGSVSTLTIQRTQQEDSAVYLCASSLQGNYGYTFGSGTRLTVV.

This clone was detected ten times or more. J is TRBJ2-5 and V is TRBV7-9; no firm D call. CDR3 length equals 14 residues. Trimming pared 3 bases from V and 1 base from J, leaving 9 bases between. Germline V lookup: CDR1 SEHNR, CDR2 FQNEAQ (reference sequence). DNA of the CDR3: TGTGCCAGCAGCTTTTTGCAGATCCAAGAGACCCAGTACTTC. Translated, it gives CASSFLQIQETQYF.

This clone was seen repeatedly, ten times or more. This same CDR3 is encoded by further DNA sequences in the sample. V and J are TRBV24-1 and TRBJ2-3; tentatively, D is TRBD1 (6 bases). V shed 4 bases and J shed 1 base, with 8 bases lying between them. Germline loops: CDR1 KGHDR, CDR2 SFDVKD. The CDR3 extends over 14 amino acids. The CDR3 is CATSDRTGTDTQYF. The CDR3, as DNA: TGTGCCACCAGTGACCGGACAGGCACAGATACGCAGTATTTT.

This clone was recorded many times. The rearrangement joins TRBV12-3 or TRBV12-4 to TRBJ2-5; D not resolved. Trimming left V 3 bases short and J 0 bases short, with 8 bases between. The length of the CDR3 is 14 residues. The chain's CDR3 is CASSLGSHQETQYF. The CDR3 nucleotides read TGTGCCAGCAGTTTGGGCAGTCACCAAGAGACCCAGTACTTC.

There are many counts of this clone. The chain links TRBV7-9 to TRBJ2-1; TRBD1 aligns across 7 bases. CDR1 and CDR2 (germline): SEHNR, FQNEAQ (reference sequence). Trimming took 1 base from V and 13 from J; bases not matched to a gene: 10. This CDR3 comprises 14 residues. The CDR3 region is CASSLVGDSVFQFF. The CDR3 nucleotides are TGTGCCAGCAGCTTAGTAGGGGACAGCGTCTTTCAGTTCTTC.

In this sample, this clone turned up many times. This CDR3 is CASRTGTQNTEAFF. The CDR3 DNA follows: TGTGCCAGCAGAACCGGGACACAGAACACTGAAGCTTTCTTT. This sequence joins TRBV4-2 and TRBJ1-1, with D possibly being TRBD1 (6 bases). The CDR3 totals 14 residues. Deletions cut 6 bases from V and 1 base from J, with 12 bases between. From germline, CDR1 is LGHNA and CDR2 YNFKEQ.

The table lists this clone with many counts. The V and J genes are TRBV5-1 and TRBJ1-1, with D perhaps matching TRBD1 (6 bases). The CDR3 runs 14 residues. Germline lookup yields CDR1 SGHRS and CDR2 YFSETQ. Trimming pared 0 bases from V and 3 bases from J, leaving 9 bases between. The CDR3 nucleotides read TGCGCCAGCAGCTTGGAGCAGGGGTACACTGAAGCTTTCTTT. Its protein product is CASSLEQGYTEAFF.